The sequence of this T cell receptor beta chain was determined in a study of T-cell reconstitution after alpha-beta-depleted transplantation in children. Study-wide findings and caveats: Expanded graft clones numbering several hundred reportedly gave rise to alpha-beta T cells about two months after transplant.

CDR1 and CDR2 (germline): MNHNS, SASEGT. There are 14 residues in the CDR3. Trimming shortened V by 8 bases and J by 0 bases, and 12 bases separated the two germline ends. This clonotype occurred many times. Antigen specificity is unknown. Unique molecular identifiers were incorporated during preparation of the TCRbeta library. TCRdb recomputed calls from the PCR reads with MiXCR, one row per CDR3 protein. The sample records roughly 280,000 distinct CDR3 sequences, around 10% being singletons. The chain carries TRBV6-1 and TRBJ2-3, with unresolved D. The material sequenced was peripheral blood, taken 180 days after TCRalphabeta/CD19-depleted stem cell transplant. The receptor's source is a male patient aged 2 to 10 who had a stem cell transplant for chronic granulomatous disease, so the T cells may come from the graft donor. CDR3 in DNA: TGTGCCAGCCAGACTGGTGTTAGCACAGATACGCAGTATTTT. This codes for CASQTGVSTDTQYF.